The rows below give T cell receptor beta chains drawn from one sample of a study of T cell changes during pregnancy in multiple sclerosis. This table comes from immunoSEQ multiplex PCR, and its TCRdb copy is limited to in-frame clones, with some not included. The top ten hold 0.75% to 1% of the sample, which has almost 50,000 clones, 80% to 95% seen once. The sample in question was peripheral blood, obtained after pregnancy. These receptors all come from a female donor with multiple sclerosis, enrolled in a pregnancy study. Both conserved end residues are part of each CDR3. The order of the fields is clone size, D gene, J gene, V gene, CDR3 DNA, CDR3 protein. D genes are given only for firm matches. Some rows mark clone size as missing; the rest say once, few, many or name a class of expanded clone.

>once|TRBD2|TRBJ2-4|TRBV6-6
TGTGCCAGCGAATTGGGGGGGACTCCACCGGGCAACATTCAGTACTTC
CASELGGTPPGNIQYF
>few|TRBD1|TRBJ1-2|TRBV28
TGTGCCAGCAGAGAACAGGGGGCGGTTGGCTACACCTTC
CASREQGAVGYTF
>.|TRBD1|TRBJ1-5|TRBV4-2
TGTGCCAGCAGCCTAGGGACAGGGGAGGGCAATCAGCCCCAGCATTTT
CASSLGTGEGNQPQHF
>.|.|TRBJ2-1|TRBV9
TGTGCCAGCAGCGTAGGCAGGGCAGGCAATGAGCAGTTCTTC
CASSVGRAGNEQFF
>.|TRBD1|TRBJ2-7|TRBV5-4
TGTGCCAGCAGCCGTGGGGGACAGGGGGGGTACGAGCAGTACTTC
CASSRGGQGGYEQYF
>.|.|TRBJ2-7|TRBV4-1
TGCGCCAGCAGCCTGCCCGGAGACAGGAAGCACGAGCAGTACTTC
CASSLPGDRKHEQYF
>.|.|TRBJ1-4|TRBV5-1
TGCGCCAGCAGCTTGACACTAGGAACTAATGAAAAACTGTTTTTT
CASSLTLGTNEKLFF
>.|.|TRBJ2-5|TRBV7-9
TGTGCCAGCAGCTTCGCGGGTATACAAGAGACCCAGTACTTC
CASSFAGIQETQYF
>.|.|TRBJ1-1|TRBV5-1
TGCGCCAGCAGCTTGATGACAGGAGGCACTGAAGCTTTCTTT
CASSLMTGGTEAFF
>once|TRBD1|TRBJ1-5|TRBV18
TGTGCCAGCTCACCCATGACAGGGGGCAATCAGCCCCAGCATTTT
CASSPMTGGNQPQHF
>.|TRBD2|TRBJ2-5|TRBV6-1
TGTGCCAGCAGTGTAACCGGACTAGCGGGGGGGTACCAAGAGACCCAGTACTTC
CASSVTGLAGGYQETQYF
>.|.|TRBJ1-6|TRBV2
TGTGCCAGCAGTGGGGAGTTAAGTGTGCCTCGGGGGAGTTTTTATTCCCTCCACTTT
CASSGELSVPRGSFYSLHF
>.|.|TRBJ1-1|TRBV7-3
TGTGCCAGCAGCAAAACGGACGCCGGTAGCGGGCTGAACACTGAAGCTTTCTTT
CASSKTDAGSGLNTEAFF
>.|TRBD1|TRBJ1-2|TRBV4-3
TGCGCCAGCAGCCAAGACGGGACAGGGCGGTATGGCTACACCTTC
CASSQDGTGRYGYTF
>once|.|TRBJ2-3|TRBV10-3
TGTGCCATCAGCGACGATGGGGCGGGCACAGATACGCAGTATTTT
CAISDDGAGTDTQYF
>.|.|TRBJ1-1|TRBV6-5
TGTGCCAGCAGCCCCATCACAGCAGTTGAAGCTTTCTTT
CASSPITAVEAFF
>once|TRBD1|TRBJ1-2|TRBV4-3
TGCGCCAGCAGCCGGCACTTAGGACAGGGGGCCGGAGGCGGCTACACCTTC
CASSRHLGQGAGGGYTF
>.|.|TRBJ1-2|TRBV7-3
TGTGCCAGCAGCTTTGGGGGGGGTGGCTACACCTTC
CASSFGGGGYTF
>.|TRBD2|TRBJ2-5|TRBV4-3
TGCGCCAGCAGCCAAGCCAGACCGGGACTAGCGGGGGGGCGGGGGACCCAGTACTTC
CASSQARPGLAGGRGTQYF
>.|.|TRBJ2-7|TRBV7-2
TGTGCCAGCAGCCCAGGCCCCTACGAGCAGTACTTC
CASSPGPYEQYF
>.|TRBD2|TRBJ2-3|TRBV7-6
TGTGCCAGCAGCCCGTCTAGCGGGGGGACAGATACGCAGTATTTT
CASSPSSGGTDTQYF
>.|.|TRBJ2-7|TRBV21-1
TGTGCCAGTGGAACTCACAGAACCTACGAGCAGTACTTC
CASGTHRTYEQYF
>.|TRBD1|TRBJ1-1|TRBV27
TGTGCCAGCAGTAAGGGCAGGGGGACTTCGGGGGCTGAAGCTTTCTTT
CASSKGRGTSGAEAFF
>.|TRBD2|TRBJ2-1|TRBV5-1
TGCGCCAGCAGCTTCCGGGGGGGCCCCTACAATGAGCAGTTCTTC
CASSFRGGPYNEQFF
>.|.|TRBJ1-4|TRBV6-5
TGTGCCAGCAGTTACAGGGGCCCTAATGAAAAACTGTTTTTT
CASSYRGPNEKLFF
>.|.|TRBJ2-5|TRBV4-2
TGTGCCAGCAGCCAAGGACGACAGGGAGGTAGAGAAACCCAGTACTTC
CASSQGRQGGRETQYF
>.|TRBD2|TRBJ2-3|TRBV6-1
TGTGCCAGCACCCCCGGACTAGCACTCACAGATACGCAGTATTTT
CASTPGLALTDTQYF
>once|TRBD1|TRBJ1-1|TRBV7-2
TGTGCCAGCAGCCCGCCGGGACAGAGAAACACTGAAGCTTTCTTT
CASSPPGQRNTEAFF